The 16 T cell receptor beta chains below were found in one sample sequenced in a study of early T cells in non-severe SARS-CoV-2 infection (dated by TCRdb to the early 2020s). The library was obtained by 5' RACE. The instrument given in TCRdb is NextSeq 500. Using fastp trimming at Q25 and MiXCR clonotype assembly, TCRdb reanalyzed the public sequencing data and kept in-frame beta chains. Merged by CDR3 protein, the rows form single entries marked with the most common genes and DNA. This sample holds around 82,000 distinct CDR3 sequences; 12% were observed only once. The ten largest clonotypes hold about 3.4% of the sample. The sample consisted of whole blood. Every receptor here comes from an adult who was a healthcare worker with PCR-confirmed SARS-CoV-2 infection or an uninfected control (not recorded which).

This clonotype appeared a few times. The chain uses TRBV7-9 and TRBJ2-5; D is possibly TRBD1 (5 bases). Trimming shortened V by 2 bases and J by 3 bases, and 10 bases separated the two germline ends. This CDR3 comprises 14 residues. Looked up from germline, CDR1 is SEHNR and CDR2 is FQNEAQ (reference sequence). This CDR3 reads CASSLRGSEETQYF. CDR3 DNA: TGTGCCAGCAGCTTAAGGGGATCCGAAGAGACCCAGTACTTC.

This clonotype has ten or more counts. This sequence joins TRBV29-1 and TRBJ1-2, with a weak D call TRBD1 (5 bases). The CDR3 contains 12 residues. Germline V gene data show CDR1 as SQVTM and CDR2 as ANQGSEA. V was trimmed by 3 bases and J by 6 bases, leaving 11 bases between them. Written as DNA, the CDR3 is TGCAGCGTTGATGGTCAGGGAGATGGCTACACCTTC. Translating it yields CSVDGQGDGYTF.

A note on this clonotype: This may be a read error: a much more frequent sequence differs by one nucleotide. The J gene is TRBJ1-1, the V gene TRBV7-9; 7 bases map to TRBD1. CDR3 length: 15 amino acids. After removal of 4 bases from V and 4 bases from J, the junction contained 9 bases not matched to a gene. CDR1 SEHNR and CDR2 FQNEAQ come from the germline V gene (reference sequence). The CDR3 spells CASSSSDRASTEAFF. The CDR3 nucleotides are TGTGCCAGCAGCTCTTCAGACAGGGCTAGCACTGAAGCTTTCTTT.

Many counts were recorded for this clonotype. The J gene is TRBJ1-5, the V gene TRBV4-2, with a tentative D call TRBD1 (6 bases). V lost 1 base and J 5 bases, leaving 12 bases between the germline ends. This CDR3 spans 15 amino acids. Germline assignment: CDR1 LGHNA and CDR2 YNFKEQ. In DNA form, the CDR3 reads TGTGCCAGCAGCCAAGGAGGACAGATGGATCAGCCCCAGCATTTT. This sequence encodes CASSQGGQMDQPQHF.

There are many counts of this clonotype. V is TRBV20-1 and J is TRBJ2-7, with 9 bases identical to TRBD2. This CDR3 has 13 amino acids. V shed 5 bases and J 12 bases; nucleotides not matched to a gene: 14. Germline CDR1 is DFQATT and CDR2 is SNEGSKA (reference sequence). The DNA for the CDR3 is TGCAGTGCTTTGACTAGCGGTCGCAATAAGGGGTACTTC. Amino acid sequence: CSALTSGRNKGYF.

In this sample, this clonotype turned up once. The genes are TRBV7-9 and TRBJ2-1, with D possibly called TRBD1 or TRBD2 (5 bases each). Trimming cost V 5 bases and J 5 bases, with 22 bases left between them. The V gene's germline CDR1 is SEHNR and CDR2 FQNEAQ (reference sequence). The CDR3 consists of 17 residues. The CDR3 region is CASSPPFMARGDNEQFF. CDR3 sequence (DNA): TGTGCCAGCAGCCCGCCCTTTATGGCGAGGGGCGACAATGAGCAGTTCTTC.

This clonotype was counted only a few times. The genes are TRBV28 and TRBJ2-7, with 15 bases fitting TRBD2. The CDR3 runs to 14 residues. With 10 bases clipped from V and 5 bases from J, the junction kept 6 bases outside the gene matches. Germline V gene sequence: CDR1 MDHEN, CDR2 SYDVKM. The CDR3 loop is CATSWTSGRDEQYF. In nucleotides, the CDR3 is TGTGCCACCTCCTGGACTAGCGGGAGGGACGAGCAGTACTTC.

The chain couples TRBV6-1 to TRBJ2-4; weak D call: TRBD2 (6 bases). V was clipped by 5 bases and J by 0 bases, with 14 bases between them. This CDR3 region has 16 residues. CDR1 and CDR2 from the germline V gene are MNHNS and SASEGT. CDR3 protein: CASSPQRVLAKNIQYF. The CDR3, as DNA: TGTGCCAGCAGTCCTCAGCGGGTCCTAGCCAAAAACATTCAGTACTTC.

DNA of the CDR3: TGTGCCAGCAGTTTTCTAGAGACCCAGTACTTC. Translation gives CASSFLETQYF. V gene TRBV28 combines with J gene TRBJ2-5; no clear D. This CDR3 region has 11 residues. Germline values: CDR1 MDHEN, CDR2 SYDVKM. Trimming removed 3 bases at V and 4 bases at J, with 3 bases between.

The genes are TRBV11-2 and TRBJ2-3; D uncertain. There are 12 residues in the CDR3. Germline lookup yields CDR1 SGHAT and CDR2 FQNNGV. The V end was cut by 5 bases, the J end by 6 bases, with 9 bases between. This chain's CDR3 is CASSRERDTQYF. CDR3 coding DNA: TGTGCCAGCAGCCGAGAACGGGATACGCAGTATTTT. Full variable domain (missing parts from reference TRBV11-2 and TRBJ2-3): EAGVAQSPRYKIIEKRQSVAFWCNPISGHATLYWYQQILGQGPKLLIQFQNNGVVDDSQLPKDRFSAERLKGVDSTLKIQPAKLEDSAVYLCASSRERDTQYFGPGTRLTVL.

This clonotype was observed many times. V is TRBV6-9 and J is TRBJ2-7; perhaps TRBD1 as D (7 bases). The germline V and J ends were trimmed by 6 bases and 0 bases, with 12 bases remaining between them. The CDR3 is 14 residues long. Germline assignment: CDR1 MNHGY and CDR2 SVAAGI. CDR3 coding DNA: TGTGCCAGCAGACGCGGGACAGACTCCTACGAGCAGTACTTC. It is translated as CASRRGTDSYEQYF.

This clonotype occurred a few times. J is TRBJ2-2 and V is TRBV25-1; TRBD2 matches at 8 bases. The CDR3 is made up of 16 amino acids. V shed 1 base, J shed 4 bases, and the junction held 5 bases outside the gene matches. Germline V gene sequence: CDR1 MGHDK, CDR2 SYGVNS. For the CDR3, the DNA is TGTGCCAGCAGTGAATCCGGCCGGGGGGGCACCGGGGAGCTGTTTTTT. Translation gives CASSESGRGGTGELFF. The variable domain in full, completed from reference TRBV25-1 and TRBJ2-2, reads EADIYQTPRYLVIGTGKKITLECSQTMGHDKMYWYQQDPGMELHLIHYSYGVNSTEKGDLSSESTVSRIRTEHFPLTLESARPSHTSQYLCASSESGRGGTGELFFGEGSRLTVL.

The CDR3: CASTPELNTEAFF. The CDR3 nucleotides read TGTGCCAGCACCCCTGAGTTGAACACTGAAGCTTTCTTT. The V gene is TRBV12-3 or TRBV12-4, the J gene TRBJ1-1; no clear D gene. The CDR3 extends over 13 amino acids. The germline V and J ends were trimmed by 7 bases and 0 bases, with 9 bases remaining between them.

This sequence joins TRBV5-1 and TRBJ2-5; 9 nucleotides agree with TRBD1. Germline CDR1 and CDR2: SGHRS and YFSETQ. The V gene end was trimmed by 5 bases and the J gene end by 5 bases; junction bases not matched to a gene: 10. The CDR3 has 15 residues. The CDR3 loop is CASRPSLQGAETQYF. Here the CDR3 DNA reads TGCGCCAGCAGGCCCTCTTTACAGGGGGCTGAGACCCAGTACTTC.

This clonotype has at least ten counts. V gene TRBV7-2 combines with J gene TRBJ2-3; the D is unclear. Germline V gives CDR1 SGHTA, CDR2 FQGNSA. Trimming shortened V by 4 bases and J by 9 bases, and 14 bases separated the two germline ends. There are 13 residues in the CDR3. DNA of the CDR3: TGTGCCAGCAGCTCGCCACCTGGTGAAACGCAGTATTTT. Translated, it gives CASSSPPGETQYF.

This clonotype was observed many times. The V and J genes are TRBV18 and TRBJ2-7; perhaps TRBD1 as D (6 bases). Germline CDR1 and CDR2: KGHSH and LQKENI. Trimming stripped 3 bases from V and 0 bases from J, with 6 bases between. The CDR3 is made up of 13 amino acids. The CDR3 DNA is TGTGCCAGCTCACCGGGACACTCCTACGAGCAGTACTTC. The encoded protein is CASSPGHSYEQYF.